The 13 T cell receptor beta chains below were found in one sample sequenced in a study of sequential checkpoint blockade in melanoma. The sample's treatment: randomized to nivolumab then ipilimumab (arm A) or the reverse (arm B). Assay used: immunoSEQ multiplex PCR; TCRdb lists only in-frame clones, some missing. The data hold about 9,200 clones, with roughly 20% observed a single time. The material sequenced was tumor tissue (inferred from file names), taken from a patient given nivolumab and ipilimumab in sequence. These receptors all stem from a human donor with melanoma.

The chain couples TRBV28 to TRBJ2-7; possibly TRBD1 for D (6 bases). The CDR3 is 16 amino acids. The germline CDR1 and CDR2 sequences are MDHEN and SYDVKM. Trimming stripped 2 bases from V and 3 bases from J, with 17 bases between. CDR3 protein: CASSLAPAGARYEQYF. In DNA, the CDR3 is TGTGCCAGCAGTTTAGCCCCCGCAGGGGCCCGCTACGAGCAGTACTTC.

The chain recombines TRBV6-8 with TRBJ1-1, with TRBD1 matching 9 bases. Per the germline V gene, CDR1 is MNHGY and CDR2 is SAAAGT. The ends lost 6 bases at V and 1 base at J; junction bases unmatched: 12. This CDR3 is built from 17 residues. CDR3 protein: CASSRAGQGMGNTEAFF. In DNA, the CDR3 is TGTGCCAGCAGCCGCGCGGGACAGGGAATGGGGAACACTGAAGCTTTCTTT.

The gene calls are TRBV5-1 and TRBJ1-6, with 9 bases identical to TRBD1. Germline lookup yields CDR1 SGHRS and CDR2 YFSETQ. V lost 3 bases and J lost 6; bases outside the gene matches: 13. This CDR3 has 18 amino acids. Here the CDR3 reads CASSSRDRVLRGNSPLHF. The CDR3 nucleotides read TGCGCCAGCAGCTCCCGGGACAGGGTGCTACGGGGTAATTCACCCCTCCACTTT.

V is TRBV28 and J is TRBJ1-2; no reliable D call. V was trimmed by 3 bases and J by 4 bases, leaving 15 bases between them. The CDR3 runs to 15 residues. Germline lookup yields CDR1 MDHEN and CDR2 SYDVKM. CDR3 amino acids: CASSLSPGRGYGYTF. In DNA form, the CDR3 reads TGTGCCAGCAGTTTGAGTCCCGGGCGAGGCTATGGCTACACCTTC.

This clone turned up a few times. V and J are TRBV11-3 and TRBJ2-2, with 8 bases lining up with TRBD2. Germline assignment: CDR1 SGHNT and CDR2 YENEEA. This CDR3 comprises 16 residues. V lost 4 bases and J lost 3; bases outside the gene matches: 7. The DNA for the CDR3 is TGTGCCAGCAGCTCTCTCGCGGGGGGAGACACCGGGGAGCTGTTTTTT. Translation gives CASSSLAGGDTGELFF. Full variable domain (missing parts from reference TRBV11-3 and TRBJ2-2): EAGVVQSPRYKIIEKKQPVAFWCNPISGHNTLYWYLQNLGQGPELLIRYENEEAVDDSQLPKDRFSAERLKGVDSTLKIQPAELGDSAVYLCASSSLAGGDTGELFFGEGSRLTVL.

The chain employs TRBV6-8 and TRBJ2-7; 10 bases map to TRBD2. Germline CDR1 MNHGY, CDR2 SAAAGT. Losses at the gene ends were 7 bases for V and 1 base for J; bases not matched to a gene: 4. The CDR3 is 14 residues long. The CDR3 region is CASNRLAGSYEQYF. In DNA form, the CDR3 reads TGTGCCAGCAATAGACTAGCGGGTTCCTACGAGCAGTACTTC.

This clone occurred a few times. This chain connects TRBV11-3 to TRBJ2-1, with TRBD2 matching over 13 bases. Germline V lookup: CDR1 SGHNT, CDR2 YENEEA. The CDR3 has 18 amino acids. Trimming at V came to 1 base and at J to 4 bases, leaving 7 bases not matched to a gene. The CDR3 coding sequence is TGTGCCAGCAGCTTAGGACGACTAGCGGGGGGACAATACAATGAGCAGTTCTTC. Protein sequence: CASSLGRLAGGQYNEQFF.

This clone turned up a few times. The rearrangement uses TRBV6-8 and TRBJ1-4, with D unclear. CDR3 length: 15 amino acids. Trimming removed 7 bases from V and 5 bases from J, with 17 bases in between. Germline-derived CDR1 and CDR2 are MNHGY and SAAAGT. The CDR3 bases are TGTGCCAGCATCGCCGGAATCCAGGAGAATGAAAAACTGTTTTTT. This sequence encodes CASIAGIQENEKLFF.

V usage is TRBV19 and J usage is TRBJ1-4; TRBD1 might be the D (5 bases). The CDR3 consists of 18 residues. Germline CDR1 reads LNHDA; CDR2 reads SQIVND (reference sequence). V was trimmed by 4 bases and J by 0 bases, leaving 18 bases between them. CDR3 DNA sequence: TGTGCCAGTAGTAGGGACGGAACTCGGTGGGCAACTAATGAAAAACTGTTTTTT. Translated, it gives CASSRDGTRWATNEKLFF.

This clone was observed a handful of times. The chain employs TRBV9 and TRBJ2-2; 9 nucleotides align to TRBD2. J gave up 4 bases and V 0 bases, and 4 bases lay outside the gene matches. The germline gives CDR1 SGDLS, CDR2 YYNGEE. CDR3 size: 16 residues. The CDR3 spells CASSVGGTSPTGELFF. The CDR3 DNA reads as TGTGCCAGCAGCGTAGGGGGGACTAGCCCCACCGGGGAGCTGTTTTTT.

The rearrangement joins TRBV11-3 to TRBJ2-2; tentatively, D is TRBD1 (5 bases). Germline V lookup: CDR1 SGHNT, CDR2 YENEEA. Trimming left V 5 bases short and J 5 bases short, with 12 bases between. The CDR3 is 14 amino acids. CDR3 sequence reads: CASSPRQGTGELFF. CDR3 DNA sequence: TGTGCCAGCAGCCCCCGGCAGGGTACCGGGGAGCTGTTTTTT.

This clone was counted ten times or more. This chain uses TRBV7-5 with TRBJ2-5. TRBV7-5 is noted as a pseudogene. This CDR3 comprises 14 residues. This CDR3 reads CASSLERAGEVRYF. CDR3 sequence (DNA): TGTGCCAGCAGCTTAGAACGGGCAGGAGAAGTGAGGTACTTC.

This clone counts as medium-sized. The chain is built from TRBV6-8 and TRBJ1-1, with D perhaps matching TRBD1 (6 bases). Germline CDR1 reads MNHGY; CDR2 reads SAAAGT. The CDR3 totals 16 residues. Trimming stripped 7 bases from V and 1 base from J, with 19 bases between. In DNA form, the CDR3 reads TGTGCCAGCAAAAAAGGCCCCACAGGGTGGAACACTGAAGCTTTCTTT. As protein: CASKKGPTGWNTEAFF.